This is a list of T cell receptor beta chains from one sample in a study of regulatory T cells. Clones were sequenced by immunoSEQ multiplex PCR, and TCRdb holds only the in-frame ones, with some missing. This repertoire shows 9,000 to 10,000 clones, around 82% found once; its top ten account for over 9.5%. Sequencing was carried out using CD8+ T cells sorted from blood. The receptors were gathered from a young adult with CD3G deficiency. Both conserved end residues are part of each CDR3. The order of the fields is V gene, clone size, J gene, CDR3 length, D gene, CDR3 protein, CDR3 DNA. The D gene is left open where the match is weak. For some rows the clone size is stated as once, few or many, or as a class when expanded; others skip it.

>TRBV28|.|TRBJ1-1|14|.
CASSSYRGTVEAFF
TGTGCCAGCAGTTCCTACCGCGGGACGGTTGAAGCTTTCTTT
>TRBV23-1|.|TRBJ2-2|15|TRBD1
CASSLPGTGTGELFF
TGCGCCAGCTCCTTGCCCGGGACAGGCACCGGGGAGCTGTTTTTT
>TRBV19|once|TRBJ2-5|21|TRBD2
CASSIHSLEGLASGYQETQYF
TGTGCCAGTAGTATTCATTCACTCGAGGGACTAGCGTCGGGATACCAAGAGACCCAGTACTTC
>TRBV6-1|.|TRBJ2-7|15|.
CASSEIPGLSYEQYF
TGTGCCAGCAGTGAAATCCCAGGACTATCCTACGAGCAGTACTTC
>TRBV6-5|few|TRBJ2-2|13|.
CASSYSVGGELFF
TGTGCCAGCAGTTACTCCGTTGGGGGGGAGCTGTTTTTT
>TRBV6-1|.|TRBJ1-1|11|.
CAIQGWGEAFF
TGTGCCATCCAGGGGTGGGGAGAAGCTTTCTTT
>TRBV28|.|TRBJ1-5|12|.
CASSFWGQPQHF
TGTGCCAGCAGTTTTTGGGGTCAGCCCCAGCATTTT
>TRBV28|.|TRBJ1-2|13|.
CASSLTANYGYTF
TGTGCCAGCAGTTTGACAGCTAACTATGGCTACACCTTC
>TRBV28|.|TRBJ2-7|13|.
CASSLRVRDEQYF
TGTGCCAGCAGTTTAAGAGTTCGCGACGAGCAGTACTTC
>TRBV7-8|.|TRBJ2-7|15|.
CASSLEVGRDHEQYF
TGTGCCAGCAGCTTAGAAGTCGGCAGGGACCACGAGCAGTACTTC
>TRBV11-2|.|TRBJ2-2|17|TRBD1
CASSTRDRGIDGGELFF
TGTGCCAGCAGTACCCGGGACAGGGGAATTGATGGCGGGGAGCTGTTTTTT
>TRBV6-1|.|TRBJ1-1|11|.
CASRGGREAFF
TGTGCCAGCAGGGGCGGCAGGGAGGCTTTCTTT
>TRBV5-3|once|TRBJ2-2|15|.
CARVRGPAATGELFF
TGTGCCAGAGTTAGGGGACCAGCCGCCACCGGGGAGCTGTTTTTT
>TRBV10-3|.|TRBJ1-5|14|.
CASSGASASQPQHF
TGTGCCAGCAGTGGCGCCTCCGCCTCTCAGCCCCAGCATTTT
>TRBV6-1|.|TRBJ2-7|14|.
CASSSGDGGYEQYF
TGTGCCAGCAGTTCTGGGGACGGGGGCTACGAGCAGTACTTC
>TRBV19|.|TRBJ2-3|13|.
CASSIVPADTQYF
TGTGCCAGTAGTATAGTTCCAGCAGATACGCAGTATTTT
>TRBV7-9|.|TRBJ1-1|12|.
CASSLHNTEAFF
TGTGCCAGCAGCTTACATAACACTGAAGCTTTCTTT
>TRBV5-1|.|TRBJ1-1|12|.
CASSLDRHEAFF
TGCGCCAGCAGCTTGGATCGACATGAAGCTTTCTTT
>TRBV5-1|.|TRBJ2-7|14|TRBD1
CASSLVGTGHEQYF
TGCGCCAGCAGCTTGGTAGGGACAGGCCACGAGCAGTACTTC
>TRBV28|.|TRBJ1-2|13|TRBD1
CASSLGQGDGYTF
TGTGCCAGCAGCCTCGGACAGGGGGATGGCTACACCTTC
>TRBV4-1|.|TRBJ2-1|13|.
CASSPIAGDEQFF
TGCGCCAGCAGCCCCATAGCCGGGGATGAGCAGTTCTTC
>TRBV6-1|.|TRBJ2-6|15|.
CASSEGLSGANVLTF
TGTGCCAGCAGTGAAGGACTCTCTGGGGCCAACGTCCTGACTTTC
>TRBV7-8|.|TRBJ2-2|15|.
CASSPQSGVTGELFF
TGTGCCAGCAGCCCGCAATCTGGGGTTACCGGGGAGCTGTTTTTT
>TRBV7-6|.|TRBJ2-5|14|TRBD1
CASSPTGARGTQYF
TGTGCCAGCAGCCCTACAGGGGCGCGAGGGACCCAGTACTTC
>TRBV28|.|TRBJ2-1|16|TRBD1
CASSLYRTGTFSEQFF
TGTGCCAGCAGTTTGTACCGGACAGGGACGTTCAGTGAGCAGTTCTTC
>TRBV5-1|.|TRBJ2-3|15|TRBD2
CASSYGLADTDTQYF
TGCGCCAGCAGCTACGGACTAGCTGACACAGATACGCAGTATTTT
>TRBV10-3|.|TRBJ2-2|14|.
CAISESGRTGELFF
TGTGCCATCAGTGAGTCTGGGCGTACCGGGGAGCTGTTTTTT
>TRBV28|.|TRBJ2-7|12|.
CASRDHHYEQYF
TGTGCCAGCAGGGACCACCACTACGAGCAGTACTTC
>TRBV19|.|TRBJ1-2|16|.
CASSRSRGLSSPGYTF
TGTGCCAGTAGTAGGTCCAGGGGCCTCTCCTCGCCCGGCTACACCTTC
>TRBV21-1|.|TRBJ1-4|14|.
CASSKGPGARKLFF
TGTGCCAGCAGCAAAGGTCCGGGGGCAAGAAAACTGTTTTTT
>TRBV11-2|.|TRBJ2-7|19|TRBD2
CASSLDSWGGSGGELEQYF
TGTGCCAGCAGCTTAGATAGTTGGGGCGGCAGCGGGGGGGAGCTCGAGCAGTACTTC
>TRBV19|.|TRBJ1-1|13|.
CASSGYANTEAFF
TGTGCCAGTAGTGGATATGCGAACACTGAAGCTTTCTTT
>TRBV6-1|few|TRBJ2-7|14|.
CASTHGTFEDEQYF
TGTGCCAGCACCCACGGGACTTTTGAGGACGAGCAGTACTTC
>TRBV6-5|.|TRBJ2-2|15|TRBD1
CASSYSTGDTGELFF
TGTGCCAGCAGTTACTCGACAGGGGATACCGGGGAGCTGTTTTTT
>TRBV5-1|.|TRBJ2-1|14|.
CASRGHPGDNEQFF
TGCGCCAGCCGAGGGCACCCGGGGGACAATGAGCAGTTCTTC
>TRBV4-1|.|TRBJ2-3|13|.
CASSQGVGRGQYF
TGCGCCAGCAGCCAAGGGGTGGGAAGAGGGCAGTATTTT
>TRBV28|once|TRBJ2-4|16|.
CASSPHGAGVMGIQYF
TGTGCCAGCAGTCCACATGGGGCAGGCGTCATGGGGATTCAGTACTTC
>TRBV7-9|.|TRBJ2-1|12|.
CASSYVGYEQFF
TGTGCCAGCAGCTACGTGGGGTATGAGCAGTTCTTC
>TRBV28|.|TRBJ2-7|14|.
CASSSPRGSYEQYF
TGTGCCAGCAGCTCCCCAAGGGGGTCCTACGAGCAGTACTTC
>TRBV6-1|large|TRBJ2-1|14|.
CASSGRTASDEQFF
TGTGCCAGCAGTGGGAGGACTGCCAGTGATGAGCAGTTCTTC
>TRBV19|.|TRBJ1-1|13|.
CASGDGMNTEAFF
TGTGCCAGTGGGGACGGTATGAACACTGAAGCTTTCTTT
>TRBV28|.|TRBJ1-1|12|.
CASSEGYSEAFF
TGTGCCAGCAGTGAGGGGTACTCTGAAGCTTTCTTT
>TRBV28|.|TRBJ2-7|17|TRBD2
CASSTGTSGRWAYEQYF
TGTGCCAGCAGCACCGGGACTAGCGGGCGATGGGCCTACGAGCAGTACTTC
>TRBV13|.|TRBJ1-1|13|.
CASSLGQETPAFF
TGTGCCAGCAGCTTAGGCCAGGAGACACCAGCTTTCTTT
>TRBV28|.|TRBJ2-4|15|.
CASSPFTSAKNIQYF
TGTGCCAGCAGCCCTTTCACCTCAGCCAAAAACATTCAGTACTTC
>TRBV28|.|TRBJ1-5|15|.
CASSFLGGVAQPQHF
TGTGCCAGCAGTTTCCTGGGGGGGGTGGCTCAGCCCCAGCATTTT
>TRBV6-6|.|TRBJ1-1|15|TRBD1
CASSSGTGRFAEAFF
TGTGCCAGCAGTTCCGGGACAGGGCGGTTCGCTGAAGCTTTCTTT
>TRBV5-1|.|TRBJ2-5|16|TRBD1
CASSGGTGTYQETQYF
TGCGCCAGCAGCGGCGGGACAGGGACATACCAAGAGACCCAGTACTTC
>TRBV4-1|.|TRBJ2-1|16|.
CASSPLTTSSYNEQFF
TGCGCCAGCAGCCCCTTAACAACAAGCTCCTACAATGAGCAGTTCTTC
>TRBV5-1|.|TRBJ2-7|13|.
CASSLDGSPMQYF
TGCGCCAGCAGCCTCGACGGTAGCCCAATGCAGTACTTC
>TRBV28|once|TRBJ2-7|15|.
CASSLLSGVVGEQYF
TGTGCCAGCAGTTTATTATCAGGGGTGGTAGGCGAACAGTACTTC
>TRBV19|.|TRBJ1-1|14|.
CASSRGRGNTEAFF
TGTGCCAGTAGTAGAGGACGGGGGAACACTGAAGCTTTCTTT
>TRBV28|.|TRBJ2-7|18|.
CASSSGQLSVRGMYEQYF
TGTGCCAGCAGCTCGGGACAGCTCTCGGTGCGGGGAATGTACGAGCAGTACTTC